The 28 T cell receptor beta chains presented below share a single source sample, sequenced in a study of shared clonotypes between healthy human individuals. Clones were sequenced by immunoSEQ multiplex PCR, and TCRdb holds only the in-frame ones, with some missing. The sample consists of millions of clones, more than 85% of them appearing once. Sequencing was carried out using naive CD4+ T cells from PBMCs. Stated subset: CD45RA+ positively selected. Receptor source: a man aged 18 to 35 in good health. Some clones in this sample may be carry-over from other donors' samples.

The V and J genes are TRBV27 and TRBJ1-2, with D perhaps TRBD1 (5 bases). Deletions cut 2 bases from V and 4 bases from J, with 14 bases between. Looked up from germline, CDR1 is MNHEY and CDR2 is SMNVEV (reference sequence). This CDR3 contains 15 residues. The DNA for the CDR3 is TGTGCCAGCAGTTTAGGGACGGCTTCCTTCTATGGCTACACCTTC. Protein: CASSLGTASFYGYTF.

The CDR3 sequence is CASSISTGFEETQYF. The CDR3 region has the DNA TGTGCCAGTAGTATATCGACAGGCTTCGAAGAGACCCAGTACTTC. The chain combines TRBV19 with TRBJ2-5; D may be TRBD1 (6 bases). The V and J ends lost 2 bases and 3 bases respectively, with 13 bases between them. This CDR3 has 15 amino acids. The V gene's germline CDR1 is LNHDA and CDR2 SQIVND (reference sequence).

The CDR3 DNA reads TGTGCCAGCAGCCTCTTCGGGGGGAATCAGCCCCAGCATTTT. It translates to CASSLFGGNQPQHF. The chain employs TRBV6-5 and TRBJ1-5; the D gene is possibly TRBD1 (5 bases). This CDR3 region has 14 residues. Trimming shortened V by 6 bases and J by 4 bases, and 13 bases separated the two germline ends. Germline-derived CDR1 and CDR2 are MNHEY and SVGAGI.

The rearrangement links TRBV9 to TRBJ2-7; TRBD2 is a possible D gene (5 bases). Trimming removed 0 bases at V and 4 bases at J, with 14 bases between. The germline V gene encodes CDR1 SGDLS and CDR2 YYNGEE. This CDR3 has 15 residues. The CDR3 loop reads CASSVDGGRIYEQYF. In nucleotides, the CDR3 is TGTGCCAGCAGCGTAGACGGAGGCAGGATATACGAGCAGTACTTC.

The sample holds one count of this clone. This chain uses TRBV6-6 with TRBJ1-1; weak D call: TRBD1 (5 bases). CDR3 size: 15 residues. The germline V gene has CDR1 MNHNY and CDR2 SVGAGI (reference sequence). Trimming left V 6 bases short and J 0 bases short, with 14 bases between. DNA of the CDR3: TGTGCCAGCAGGCGCGGAGCGGGGGTGAACACTGAAGCTTTCTTT. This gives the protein CASRRGAGVNTEAFF.

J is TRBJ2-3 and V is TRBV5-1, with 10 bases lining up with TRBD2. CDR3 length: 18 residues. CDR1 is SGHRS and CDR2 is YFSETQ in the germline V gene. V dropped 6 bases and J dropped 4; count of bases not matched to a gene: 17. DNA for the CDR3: TGCGCCAGCACTGGAAGGACAGCGAGCGGGAGGGCCCCAGATACGCAGTATTTT. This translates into CASTGRTASGRAPDTQYF.

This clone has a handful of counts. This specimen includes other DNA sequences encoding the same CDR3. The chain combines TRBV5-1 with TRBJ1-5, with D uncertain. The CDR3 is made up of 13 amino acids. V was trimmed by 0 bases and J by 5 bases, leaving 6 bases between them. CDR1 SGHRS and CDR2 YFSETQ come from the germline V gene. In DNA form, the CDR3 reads TGCGCCAGCAGCTTGGCCGGAGATCAGCCCCAGCATTTT. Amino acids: CASSLAGDQPQHF.

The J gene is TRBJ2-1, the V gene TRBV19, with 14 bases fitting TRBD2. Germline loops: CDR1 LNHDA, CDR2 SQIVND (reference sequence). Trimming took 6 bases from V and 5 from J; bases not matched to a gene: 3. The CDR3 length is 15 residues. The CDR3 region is CASSLTSGRDNEQFF. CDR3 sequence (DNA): TGTGCCAGTAGCCTGACTAGCGGGAGGGACAATGAGCAGTTCTTC.

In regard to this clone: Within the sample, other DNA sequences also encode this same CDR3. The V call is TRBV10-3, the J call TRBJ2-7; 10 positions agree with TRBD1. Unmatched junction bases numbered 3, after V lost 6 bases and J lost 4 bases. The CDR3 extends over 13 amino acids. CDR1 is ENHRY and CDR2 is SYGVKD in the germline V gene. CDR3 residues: CAIRPGQGYEQYF. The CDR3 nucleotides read TGTGCCATCAGGCCGGGACAGGGGTACGAGCAGTACTTC.

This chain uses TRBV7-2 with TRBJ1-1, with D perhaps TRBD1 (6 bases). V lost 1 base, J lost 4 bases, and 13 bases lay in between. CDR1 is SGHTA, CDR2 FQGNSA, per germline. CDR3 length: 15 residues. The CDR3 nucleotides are TGTGCCAGCAGCTTAGATCGGGGGCTGGCCACTGAAGCTTTCTTT. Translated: CASSLDRGLATEAFF.

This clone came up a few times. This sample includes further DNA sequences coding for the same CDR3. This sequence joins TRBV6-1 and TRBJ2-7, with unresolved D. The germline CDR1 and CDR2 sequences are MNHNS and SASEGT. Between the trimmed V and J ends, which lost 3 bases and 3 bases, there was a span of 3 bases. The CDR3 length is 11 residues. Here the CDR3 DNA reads TGTGCCAGCAGTGATTTCTACGAGCAGTACTTC. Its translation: CASSDFYEQYF.

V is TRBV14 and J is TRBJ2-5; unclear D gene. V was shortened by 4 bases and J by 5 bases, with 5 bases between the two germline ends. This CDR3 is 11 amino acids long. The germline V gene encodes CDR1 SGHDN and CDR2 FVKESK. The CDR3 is CASSLWETQYF. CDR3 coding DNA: TGTGCCAGCAGCCTATGGGAGACCCAGTACTTC.

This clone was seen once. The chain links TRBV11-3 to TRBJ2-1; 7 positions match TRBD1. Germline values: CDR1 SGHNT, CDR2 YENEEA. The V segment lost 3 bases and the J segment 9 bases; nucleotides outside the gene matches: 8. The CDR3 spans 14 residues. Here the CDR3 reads CASSFGTASSEQFF. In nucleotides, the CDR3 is TGTGCCAGCAGCTTTGGGACAGCCTCGAGTGAGCAGTTCTTC.

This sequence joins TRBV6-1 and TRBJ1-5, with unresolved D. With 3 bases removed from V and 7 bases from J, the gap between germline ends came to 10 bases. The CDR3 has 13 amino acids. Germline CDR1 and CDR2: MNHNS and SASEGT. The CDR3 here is CASSEAFRQPQHF. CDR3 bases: TGTGCCAGCAGTGAGGCGTTTCGGCAGCCCCAGCATTTT.

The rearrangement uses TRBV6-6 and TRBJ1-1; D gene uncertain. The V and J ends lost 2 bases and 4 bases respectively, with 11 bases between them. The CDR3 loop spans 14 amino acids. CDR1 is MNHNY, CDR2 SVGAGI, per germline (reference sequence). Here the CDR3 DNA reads TGTGCCAGCAGTTACAGGGATCGGGGCACTGAAGCTTTCTTT. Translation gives CASSYRDRGTEAFF.

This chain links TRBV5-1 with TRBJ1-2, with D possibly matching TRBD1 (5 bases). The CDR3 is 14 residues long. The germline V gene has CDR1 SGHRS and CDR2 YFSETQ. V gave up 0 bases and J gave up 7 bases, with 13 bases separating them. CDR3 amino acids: CASSLAATEGGYTF. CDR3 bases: TGCGCCAGCAGCTTGGCGGCGACAGAGGGTGGCTACACCTTC.

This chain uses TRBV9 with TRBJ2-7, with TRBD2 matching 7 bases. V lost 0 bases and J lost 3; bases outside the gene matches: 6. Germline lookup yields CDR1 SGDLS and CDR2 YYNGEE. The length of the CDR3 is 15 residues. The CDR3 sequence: CASSVDGLAVYEQYF. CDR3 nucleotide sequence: TGTGCCAGCAGCGTAGATGGTCTAGCGGTCTACGAGCAGTACTTC.

The CDR3: CASSATGGGNEKLFF. CDR3 nucleotide sequence: TGTGCCAGCAGCGCAACAGGGGGCGGGAATGAAAAACTGTTTTTT. The rearrangement links TRBV7-9 to TRBJ1-4, with 9 positions matching TRBD1. Germline CDR1 SEHNR, CDR2 FQNEAQ (reference sequence). This CDR3 is 15 amino acids long. The junction had 6 bases not matched to a gene; V was cut back by 5 bases and J by 5 bases.

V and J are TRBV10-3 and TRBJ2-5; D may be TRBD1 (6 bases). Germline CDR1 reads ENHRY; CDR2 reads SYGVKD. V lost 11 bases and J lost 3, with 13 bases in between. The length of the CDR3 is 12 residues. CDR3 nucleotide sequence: TGTGCCGCGCAGGACAGCAAAGAGACCCAGTACTTC. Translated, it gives CAAQDSKETQYF.

The CDR3 DNA follows: TGTGCCAGCAGCCAGATAGAGGGGTGGTCCTACAATGAGCAGTTCTTC. It yields the protein CASSQIEGWSYNEQFF. This chain connects TRBV7-9 to TRBJ2-1, with D perhaps being TRBD1 or TRBD2 (5 bases each). V lost 5 bases and J 1 base, leaving 15 bases between the germline ends. This CDR3 comprises 16 residues. CDR1 and CDR2 from the germline V gene are SEHNR and FQNEAQ (reference sequence).

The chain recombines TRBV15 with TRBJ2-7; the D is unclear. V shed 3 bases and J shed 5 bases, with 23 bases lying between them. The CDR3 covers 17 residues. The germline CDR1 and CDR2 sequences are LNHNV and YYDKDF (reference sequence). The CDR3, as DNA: TGTGCCACCAGCAGGGATCTTTCTGCGGCCCCAAGAGACGAGCAGTACTTC. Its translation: CATSRDLSAAPRDEQYF.

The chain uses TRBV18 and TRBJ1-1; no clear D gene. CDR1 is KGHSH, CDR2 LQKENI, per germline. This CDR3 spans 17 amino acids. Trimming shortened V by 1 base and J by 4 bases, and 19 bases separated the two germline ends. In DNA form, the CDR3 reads TGTGCCAGCTCACCACTCGAGGGATCGGGGTTCGGCACTGAAGCTTTCTTT. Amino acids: CASSPLEGSGFGTEAFF.

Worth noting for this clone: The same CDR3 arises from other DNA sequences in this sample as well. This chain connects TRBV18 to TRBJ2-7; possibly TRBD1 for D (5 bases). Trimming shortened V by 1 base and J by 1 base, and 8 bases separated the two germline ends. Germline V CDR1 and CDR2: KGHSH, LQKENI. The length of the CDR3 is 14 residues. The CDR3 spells CASSPHPGSYEQYF. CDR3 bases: TGTGCCAGCTCACCACACCCAGGGTCCTACGAGCAGTACTTC.

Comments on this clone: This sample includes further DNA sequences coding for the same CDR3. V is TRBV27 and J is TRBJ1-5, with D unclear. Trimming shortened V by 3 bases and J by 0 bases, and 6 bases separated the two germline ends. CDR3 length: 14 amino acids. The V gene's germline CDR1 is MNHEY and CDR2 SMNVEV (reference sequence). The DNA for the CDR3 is TGTGCCAGCAGTTTCTCGTATAGCAATCAGCCCCAGCATTTT. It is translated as CASSFSYSNQPQHF.

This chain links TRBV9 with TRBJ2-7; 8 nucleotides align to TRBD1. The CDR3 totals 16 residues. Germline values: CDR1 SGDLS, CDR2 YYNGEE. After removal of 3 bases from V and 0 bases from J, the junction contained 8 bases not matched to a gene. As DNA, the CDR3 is TGTGCCAGCAGCGCAGCTGACAGGGGATACTCCTACGAGCAGTACTTC. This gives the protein CASSAADRGYSYEQYF.

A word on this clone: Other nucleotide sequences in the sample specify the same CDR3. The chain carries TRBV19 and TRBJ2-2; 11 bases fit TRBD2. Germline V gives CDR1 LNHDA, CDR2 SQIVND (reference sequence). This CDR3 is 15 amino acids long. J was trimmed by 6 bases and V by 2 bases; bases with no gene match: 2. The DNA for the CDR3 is TGTGCCAGTAGTATATTAGCGGGAGGGCCCGGGGAGCTGTTTTTT. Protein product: CASSILAGGPGELFF.

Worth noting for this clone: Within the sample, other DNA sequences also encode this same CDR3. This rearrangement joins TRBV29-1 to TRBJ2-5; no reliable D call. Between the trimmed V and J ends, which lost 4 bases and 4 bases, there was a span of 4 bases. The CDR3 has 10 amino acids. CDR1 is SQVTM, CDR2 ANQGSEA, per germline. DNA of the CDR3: TGCAGCGTTGTCGGAGAGACCCAGTACTTC. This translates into CSVVGETQYF.

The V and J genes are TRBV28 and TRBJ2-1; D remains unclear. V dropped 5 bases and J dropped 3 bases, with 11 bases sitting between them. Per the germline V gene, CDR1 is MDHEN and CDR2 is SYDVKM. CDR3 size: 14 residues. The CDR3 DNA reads TGTGCCAGCAGTCAAATTTTGGGCTACAATGAGCAGTTCTTC. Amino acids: CASSQILGYNEQFF. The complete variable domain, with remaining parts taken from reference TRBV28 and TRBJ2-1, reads DVKVTQSSRYLVKRTGEKVFLECVQDMDHENMFWYRQDPGLGLRLIYFSYDVKMKEKGDIPEGYSVSREKKERFSLILESASTNQTSMYLCASSQILGYNEQFFGPGTRLTVL.